This TCR beta chain came from a study of blood T cell repertoires in COVID-19. Study-wide background: Sites in the United States, Italy and Spain provided acute and convalescent COVID-19 samples. The cDNA or gDNA used as material had been derived from T cells, B-cell-depleted T cells, or PBMCs.

In its sample, this clone was seen once. After removal of 7 bases from V and 4 bases from J, the junction contained 5 bases not matched to a gene. Germline loops: CDR1 SEHNR, CDR2 FQNEAQ (reference sequence). The CDR3 is 13 residues long. Original analysis: The assay estimated nucleated cells by amplifying reference gene primers. Clones were read by immunoSEQ multiplex PCR, and TCRdb kept only the in-frame ones, dropping some. The V and J calls and clone size come from that table; D and trimming were worked out from the DNA. The sample includes roughly 180,000 clones, about 84% seen only once; the top ten take approximately 7.1%.

Sequences were obtained from peripheral blood. This chain connects TRBV7-9 to TRBJ1-1, with 8 positions matching TRBD1. The receptor was isolated from a human donor in a cohort sampled during active COVID-19. The CDR3 reads CASIRTGTTEAFF. The CDR3 nucleotides read TGTGCCAGCATCCGGACAGGGACCACTGAAGCTTTCTTT.